These 12 T cell receptor beta chains originate from one sample sequenced in a study of shared clonotypes between healthy human individuals. Assay used: immunoSEQ multiplex PCR; TCRdb lists only in-frame clones, some missing. The profile covers over a million clones, with more than 60% appearing a single time and approximately 1.5% taken by the ten largest. Sequencing was carried out using memory CD4+ T cells sorted from blood. Stated subset: CD45RA-negative fraction. All receptors derive from a man in his late teens or twenties in good health.

The DNA for the CDR3 is TGTGCCAGCAGCTTAGGCCAGGGGGAGGGCTACGAGCAGTACTTC. This codes for CASSLGQGEGYEQYF. The chain joins TRBV13 to TRBJ2-7; D may match TRBD1 or TRBD2 (7 bases each). Germline V gene sequence: CDR1 PRHDT, CDR2 FYEKMQ (reference sequence). This CDR3 spans 15 amino acids. Between the trimmed V and J ends, which lost 0 bases and 3 bases, there was a span of 12 bases. The variable domain in full, completed from reference TRBV13 and TRBJ2-7, reads AAGVIQSPRHLIKEKRETATLKCYPIPRHDTVYWYQQGPGQDPQFLISFYEKMQSDKGSIPDRFSAQQFSDYHSELNMSSLELGDSALYFCASSLGQGEGYEQYFGPGTRLTVT.

This chain links TRBV28 with TRBJ2-1; TRBD2 agrees at 7 bases. The length of the CDR3 is 14 residues. Germline V lookup: CDR1 MDHEN, CDR2 SYDVKM. The J segment lost 2 bases and the V segment lost 10 bases, leaving 8 bases of the junction unmatched. CDR3 DNA: TGTGCCATCACGGGGAGGGGCCCCTACAATGAGCAGTTCTTC. This translates into CAITGRGPYNEQFF.

The chain links TRBV5-1 to TRBJ1-1; weak D call: TRBD1 (5 bases). CDR1 and CDR2 from the germline V gene are SGHRS and YFSETQ. The V end lost 6 bases, the J end lost 1 base, and 13 bases lay between the germline ends. The CDR3 is 14 amino acids. The CDR3 here is CASTNDGGNTEAFF. The CDR3 DNA sequence: TGCGCCAGCACCAACGACGGGGGGAACACTGAAGCTTTCTTT.

V and J are TRBV12-5 and TRBJ1-1; D is uncertain. In germline, CDR1 is LGHNT, CDR2 FRNRAP. The CDR3 loop spans 14 amino acids. V was pared by 6 bases and J by 0 bases, with 11 bases between. For the CDR3, the DNA is TGTGCTAGTGGGGCCGGCCCGGTGAACACTGAAGCTTTCTTT. It specifies CASGAGPVNTEAFF. Based on the CDR3 plus reference TRBV12-5 and TRBJ1-1, the full variable domain is DARVTQTPRHKVTEMGQEVTMRCQPILGHNTVFWYRQTMMQGLELLAYFRNRAPLDDSGMPKDRFSAEMPDATLATLKIQPSEPRDSAVYFCASGAGPVNTEAFFGQGTRLTVV.

The rearrangement uses TRBV19 and TRBJ2-2, with unresolved D. The CDR3 contains 15 residues. The germline V and J ends were trimmed by 5 bases and 2 bases, with 12 bases remaining between them. Germline values: CDR1 LNHDA, CDR2 SQIVND (reference sequence). For the CDR3, the DNA is TGTGCCAGTAGTTCCTCCGGACGAAACACCGGGGAGCTGTTTTTT. This gives the protein CASSSSGRNTGELFF.

The gene calls are TRBV28 and TRBJ1-2, with 7 bases matching TRBD1. The J segment lost 8 bases and the V segment lost 6 bases, leaving 9 bases of the junction unmatched. CDR3 length: 13 amino acids. The V gene's germline CDR1 is MDHEN and CDR2 SYDVKM. CDR3 bases: TGTGCCAGCAGGTGGGGGACAGCGAAGGGCTACACCTTC. It codes for CASRWGTAKGYTF.

This clone has a handful of counts. This sequence joins TRBV14 and TRBJ1-2; D unclear. This CDR3 has 16 residues. Trimming removed 0 bases from V and 3 bases from J, with 14 bases in between. Per the germline V gene, CDR1 is SGHDN and CDR2 is FVKESK. Here the CDR3 DNA reads TGTGCCAGCAGCCAAGAGGGAATCCCGCGGCACTATGGCTACACCTTC. This gives the protein CASSQEGIPRHYGYTF.

Concerning this clone itself: This specimen includes other DNA sequences encoding the same CDR3. The rearrangement uses TRBV5-4 and TRBJ2-1, with a weak D call TRBD2 (7 bases). The CDR3 totals 15 residues. Trimming took off 0 bases at V and 4 bases at J, with 11 bases between the two ends. Germline V gene data show CDR1 as SGHNT and CDR2 as YYREEE (reference sequence). The CDR3 coding sequence is TGTGCCAGCAGCTTGGATCGGGGGGCATACAATGAGCAGTTCTTC. It encodes CASSLDRGAYNEQFF.

V gene TRBV5-1 combines with J gene TRBJ2-3; no reliable D call. The ends were cut back, 0 bases at V and 2 bases at J, with 10 bases in the middle. The CDR3 runs to 15 residues. Germline loops: CDR1 SGHRS, CDR2 YFSETQ. CDR3: CASSLEVRSTDTQYF. The CDR3 nucleotides are TGCGCCAGCAGCTTGGAAGTCCGCTCCACAGATACGCAGTATTTT.

The chain recombines TRBV11-2 with TRBJ2-5; D gene ambiguous. With 1 base removed from V and 5 bases from J, the gap between germline ends came to 14 bases. This CDR3 is 15 amino acids long. CDR1 and CDR2 from the germline V gene are SGHAT and FQNNGV. The CDR3 reads CASSLAGTPSETQYF. The CDR3 DNA is TGTGCCAGCAGCTTAGCTGGTACCCCTTCCGAGACCCAGTACTTC.

The rearrangement joins TRBV4-3 to TRBJ1-5; 12 bases line up with TRBD1. V was pared by 3 bases and J by 5 bases, with 5 bases of the junction left unmatched. CDR3 length: 16 residues. In germline, CDR1 is LGHNA, CDR2 YSLEER. DNA for the CDR3: TGCGCCAGCAGCCAGGACCGGGACAGGGGGCATCAGCCCCAGCATTTT. This translates into CASSQDRDRGHQPQHF.

This clone was observed a few times. The chain links TRBV2 to TRBJ2-1; 11 bases are shared with TRBD2. This CDR3 is built from 16 residues. V dropped 7 bases and J dropped 10; count of bases not matched to a gene: 15. Germline-derived CDR1 and CDR2 are SNHLY and FYNNEI. In DNA form, the CDR3 reads TGTGCCAGCACCGATCCGGGTAGCGGGAGGGCCGGGGAGCAGTTCTTC. Translation: CASTDPGSGRAGEQFF.